Shown below are 13 T cell receptor beta chains from a single sample sequenced in a study of blood T cell repertoires in COVID-19. Method: immunoSEQ multiplex PCR; TCRdb's copy keeps in-frame clones and lacks some. Of hundreds of thousands of clones listed, approximately 90% are singletons. The source material was PBMCs or T cells enriched from blood (not recorded which). The receptors stem from a man aged 35-49 years who had recovered from COVID-19.

A note on this clone: Other DNA variants within this sample encode the same CDR3. The V call is TRBV10-3, the J call TRBJ1-1; a weak D match, TRBD1 (5 bases). Germline CDR1 reads ENHRY; CDR2 reads SYGVKD. Trimming took off 5 bases at V and 1 base at J, with 5 bases between the two ends. The CDR3 loop spans 12 amino acids. In DNA, the CDR3 is TGTGCCATCAGTACAGGGAACACTGAAGCTTTCTTT. Translated, it gives CAISTGNTEAFF.

This chain links TRBV20-1 with TRBJ1-2, with D unresolved. This CDR3 contains 11 residues. V lost 5 bases and J 4 bases, leaving 8 bases between the germline ends. Looked up from germline, CDR1 is DFQATT and CDR2 is SNEGSKA (reference sequence). CDR3 in amino acids: CSAQEGYGYTF. CDR3 DNA: TGCAGTGCTCAAGAGGGCTATGGCTACACCTTC.

The chain has TRBV6-5 and TRBJ1-5, with 7 bases identical to TRBD1. Germline values: CDR1 MNHEY, CDR2 SVGAGI. J lost 7 bases, V lost 0 bases, and 6 bases had no gene match. The CDR3 totals 15 residues. CDR3 sequence (DNA): TGTGCCAGCAGTTACTCGGTCTGGGACAGCCAGCCCCAGCATTTT. Translation gives CASSYSVWDSQPQHF.

The chain combines TRBV5-1 with TRBJ1-5, with D maybe TRBD1 (5 bases). V was pared by 1 base and J by 4 bases, with 12 bases between. The V gene's germline CDR1 is SGHRS and CDR2 YFSETQ. The CDR3 is 15 amino acids. CDR3 nucleotide sequence: TGCGCCAGCAGCTTGATTCCGGGGGTAAATCAGCCCCAGCATTTT. Its translation is CASSLIPGVNQPQHF. The full variable domain, completed using reference TRBV5-1 and TRBJ1-5, is KAGVTQTPRYLIKTRGQQVTLSCSPISGHRSVSWYQQTPGQGLQFLFEYFSETQRNKGNFPGRFSGRQFSNSRSEMNVSTLELGDSALYLCASSLIPGVNQPQHFGDGTRLSIL.

This clone appeared a single time. The V call is TRBV15, the J call TRBJ2-7; D unresolved. Trimming removed 0 bases from V and 7 bases from J, with 10 bases in between. Germline V lookup: CDR1 LNHNV, CDR2 YYDKDF (reference sequence). CDR3 length equals 13 residues. The CDR3 nucleotides read TGTGCCACCAGCAGAGAACGACTTTTAGAGCAGTACTTC. Translation gives CATSRERLLEQYF.

The chain combines TRBV27 with TRBJ2-7; 10 positions match TRBD1. The CDR3 length is 14 residues. V trimming: 5 bases; J trimming: 5 bases; junction bases outside the gene matches: 6. Germline V gene sequence: CDR1 MNHEY, CDR2 SMNVEV (reference sequence). DNA for the CDR3: TGTGCCAGCAGTCCCGGGGACAGGGGTAACGAGCAGTACTTC. This gives the protein CASSPGDRGNEQYF.

J is TRBJ2-3 and V is TRBV7-2; no definite D call. Germline loops: CDR1 SGHTA, CDR2 FQGNSA. The CDR3 is made up of 14 amino acids. The V and J ends lost 5 bases and 2 bases respectively, with 11 bases between them. CDR3 coding DNA: TGTGCCAGCAGCCAATTAGAGTCCACAGATACGCAGTATTTT. Protein: CASSQLESTDTQYF.

In DNA, the CDR3 is TGTGCCAGCAGCGACGGACAGGGGGCCCACGAGCAGTACTTC. Translation gives CASSDGQGAHEQYF. The gene calls are TRBV7-9 and TRBJ2-7, with TRBD1 matching 11 bases. The CDR3 sequence is 14 residues long. Looked up from germline, CDR1 is SEHNR and CDR2 is FQNEAQ (reference sequence). V lost 5 bases and J lost 5; bases outside the gene matches: 5. Drawing the rest from reference TRBV7-9 and TRBJ2-7, the complete variable domain is DTGVSQNPRHKITKRGQNVTFRCDPISEHNRLYWYRQTLGQGPEFLTYFQNEAQLEKSRLLSDRFSAERPKGSFSTLEIQRTEQGDSAMYLCASSDGQGAHEQYFGPGTRLTVT.

The chain uses TRBV29-1 and TRBJ2-5; D might be TRBD2 (6 bases). Germline CDR1 SQVTM, CDR2 ANQGSEA. The CDR3 is made up of 13 amino acids. Trimming took off 3 bases at V and 4 bases at J, with 12 bases between the two ends. The CDR3 sequence is CSVDRAGRETQYF. The CDR3 nucleotides are TGCAGCGTTGACAGGGCGGGGAGAGAGACCCAGTACTTC. Full variable domain (rest looked up from reference TRBV29-1 and TRBJ2-5): SAVISQKPSRDICQRGTSLTIQCQVDSQVTMMFWYRQQPGQSLTLIATANQGSEATYESGFVIDKFPISRPNLTFSTLTVSNMSPEDSSIYLCSVDRAGRETQYFGPGTRLLVL.

The chain recombines TRBV19 with TRBJ1-1, with TRBD1 matching over 7 bases. J gave up 2 bases and V 3 bases, and 9 bases lay outside the gene matches. The V gene's germline CDR1 is LNHDA and CDR2 SQIVND (reference sequence). The length of the CDR3 is 16 residues. CDR3 nucleotides: TGTGCCAGTAGTATTTTAAGGGGGCGAATTAACACTGAAGCTTTCTTT. Its translation: CASSILRGRINTEAFF.

The V call is TRBV15, the J call TRBJ2-2, with a possible D match to TRBD2 (6 bases). V was pared by 1 base and J by 5 bases, with 8 bases between. The CDR3 has 14 amino acids. The germline V gene encodes CDR1 LNHNV and CDR2 YYDKDF (reference sequence). The CDR3 protein is CATSRVGLTGELFF. CDR3 nucleotide sequence: TGTGCCACCAGCAGAGTGGGACTGACCGGGGAGCTGTTTTTT.

CDR3 nucleotide sequence: TGTGCCAGCAGCCCCGGAGTCAATCAGCCCCAGCATTTT. Translation gives CASSPGVNQPQHF. V usage is TRBV11-1 and J usage is TRBJ1-5; D is unclear. CDR1 is SGHAT, CDR2 FQDESV, per germline (reference sequence). V lost 5 bases to trimming and J lost 3 bases, with 8 bases between them. The CDR3 consists of 13 residues.

This chain joins TRBV29-1 and TRBJ2-7; unclear D gene. The CDR3 loop spans 13 amino acids. The V and J ends lost 3 bases and 4 bases respectively, with 13 bases between them. Per the germline V gene, CDR1 is SQVTM and CDR2 is ANQGSEA. The CDR3 reads CSVDSGVAYEQYF. As DNA, the CDR3 is TGCAGCGTTGATAGTGGAGTCGCTTACGAGCAGTACTTC.